What follows are 31 T cell receptor beta chains derived from one specimen sequenced in a study of blood T cell repertoires in COVID-19. The method was immunoSEQ multiplex PCR; TCRdb's version includes in-frame clones alone and lacks a portion of them. Among under 200,000 clones listed, around four fifths were seen once. Sequencing used peripheral blood. The origin of the receptors is an older man with acute or convalescent COVID-19.

This chain joins TRBV19 and TRBJ2-3, with D maybe TRBD2 (7 bases). V gave up 6 bases and J gave up 5 bases, with 15 bases separating them. CDR3 length: 14 residues. The germline V gene encodes CDR1 LNHDA and CDR2 SQIVND (reference sequence). The CDR3 protein is CASRREGGQDTQYF. In DNA, the CDR3 is TGTGCCAGTAGGAGGGAGGGGGGGCAAGATACGCAGTATTTT.

The CDR3: CASSFGQVEAFF. Written as DNA, the CDR3 is TGCGCCAGCAGTTTCGGACAGGTTGAAGCTTTCTTT. J is TRBJ1-1 and V is TRBV23-1, with 7 nucleotides matching TRBD1. TRBV23-1 is reported as an ORF; its role is uncertain. The trim removed 5 bases at V and 7 bases at J, leaving 4 bases unmatched. CDR3 length: 12 residues.

The DNA of the CDR3 is TGTGCCAGCAGCCACGGACTAGCGGGAGTTTTTGAGCAGTTCTTC. Residues: CASSHGLAGVFEQFF. The chain links TRBV4-2 to TRBJ2-1; TRBD2 matches 13 bases. With V trimmed by 3 bases and J by 9 bases, 5 bases remained unmatched. This CDR3 is 15 amino acids long. From germline, CDR1 is LGHNA and CDR2 YNFKEQ.

This clone appeared a few times. CDR3 amino acids: CASSTSTEGHKAFF. CDR3 DNA: TGTGCCAGCAGTACCTCGACAGAGGGACATAAGGCTTTCTTT. The V and J genes are TRBV6-5 and TRBJ1-1; tentative D call: TRBD1 (6 bases). There are 14 residues in the CDR3. The V gene's germline CDR1 is MNHEY and CDR2 SVGAGI. Trimming took 5 bases from V and 11 from J, leaving 21 bases between them.

The chain joins TRBV9 to TRBJ2-5, with TRBD1 matching 8 bases. Germline lookup yields CDR1 SGDLS and CDR2 YYNGEE. The V gene end was trimmed by 4 bases and the J gene end by 5 bases; junction bases not matched to a gene: 10. This CDR3 is 15 amino acids long. The CDR3 coding sequence is TGTGCCAGCAGCACCCGGGACAGGCCGGGGGAGACCCAGTACTTC. Translating it yields CASSTRDRPGETQYF. The full variable domain, rest sourced from reference TRBV9 and TRBJ2-5, is DSGVTQTPKHLITATGQRVTLRCSPRSGDLSVYWYQQSLDQGLQFLIQYYNGEERAKGNILERFSAQQFPDLHSELNLSSLELGDSALYFCASSTRDRPGETQYFGPGTRLLVL.

This clone was observed a handful of times. The chain is built from TRBV24-1 and TRBJ1-4; D perhaps matches TRBD1 (6 bases). Trimming left V 4 bases short and J 4 bases short, with 18 bases between. The CDR3 extends over 17 amino acids. The germline V gene has CDR1 KGHDR and CDR2 SFDVKD. This chain's CDR3 is CATSDPRRGPSNEKLFF. The CDR3 nucleotides are TGTGCCACCAGTGACCCTCGGCGGGGGCCCAGTAATGAAAAACTGTTTTTT.

The chain employs TRBV6-5 and TRBJ1-2; no clear D. Trimming took off 6 bases at V and 2 bases at J, with 13 bases between the two ends. CDR1 and CDR2 (germline): MNHEY, SVGAGI. This CDR3 contains 14 residues. The CDR3 reads CASRADRGNYGYTF. CDR3 nucleotides: TGTGCCAGCAGGGCAGACCGCGGAAACTATGGCTACACCTTC.

This rearrangement joins TRBV20-1 to TRBJ2-1; 14 bases align to TRBD2. Germline V gene sequence: CDR1 DFQATT, CDR2 SNEGSKA (reference sequence). The CDR3 length is 15 residues. The trim removed 3 bases at V and 7 bases at J, leaving 5 bases unmatched. The CDR3 region is CSASLGLAGVNEQFF. CDR3 nucleotide sequence: TGCAGTGCTAGTCTGGGACTAGCGGGAGTAAATGAGCAGTTCTTC.

CDR3: CASSSPGQYAGYNEQFF. The CDR3 nucleotides read TGTGCCAGCAGCTCCCCGGGACAGTACGCAGGCTACAATGAGCAGTTCTTC. J is TRBJ2-1 and V is TRBV11-2; TRBD1 matches at 7 bases. Losses at the gene ends were 4 bases for V and 3 bases for J; bases not matched to a gene: 12. The germline V gene has CDR1 SGHAT and CDR2 FQNNGV. CDR3 length: 17 residues.

The gene calls are TRBV11-3 and TRBJ2-1; 9 nucleotides match TRBD2. There are 15 residues in the CDR3. Germline loops: CDR1 SGHNT, CDR2 YENEEA. With V trimmed by 1 base and J by 8 bases, 6 bases remained unmatched. CDR3 loop: CASSLVGGRAYEQFF. The CDR3 bases are TGTGCCAGCAGCTTAGTCGGCGGGAGGGCATATGAGCAGTTCTTC.

The chain has TRBV30 and TRBJ2-1; 10 bases map to TRBD2. Trimming at V came to 7 bases and at J to 6 bases, leaving 15 bases not matched to a gene. The CDR3 has 16 amino acids. The germline V gene encodes CDR1 GTSNPN and CDR2 SVGIG (reference sequence). The CDR3 here is CASQHPEASGSNEQFF. The CDR3 nucleotides read TGTGCCTCTCAGCACCCGGAGGCTAGCGGGAGCAATGAGCAGTTCTTC.

The V and J genes are TRBV5-1 and TRBJ2-3; 8 bases fit TRBD1. The germline gives CDR1 SGHRS, CDR2 YFSETQ. This CDR3 has 16 amino acids. Losses at the gene ends were 3 bases for V and 0 bases for J; bases not matched to a gene: 6. CDR3 nucleotide sequence: TGCGCCAGCAGCTACCAGACAGGGGCTAGCACAGATACGCAGTATTTT. As protein: CASSYQTGASTDTQYF.

The gene calls are TRBV20-1 and TRBJ2-1; TRBD2 matches 8 bases. In germline, CDR1 is DFQATT, CDR2 SNEGSKA (reference sequence). V trimming: 3 bases; J trimming: 8 bases; junction bases outside the gene matches: 6. The CDR3 runs to 13 residues. This chain's CDR3 is CSASVYGRDEQFF. CDR3 nucleotide sequence: TGCAGTGCTAGTGTTTACGGGAGGGATGAGCAGTTCTTC.

The chain is built from TRBV18 and TRBJ2-6; TRBD1 matches at 10 bases. With 3 bases clipped from V and 3 bases from J, the junction kept 5 bases outside the gene matches. This CDR3 has 17 residues. Germline V gene sequence: CDR1 KGHSH, CDR2 LQKENI. CDR3 bases: TGTGCCAGCTCACCGGGACAGGGGTCTGTTGGGGCCAACGTCCTGACTTTC. This encodes CASSPGQGSVGANVLTF.

The gene calls are TRBV6-4 and TRBJ2-1, with 10 positions matching TRBD2. With V trimmed by 5 bases and J by 0 bases, 7 bases remained unmatched. Per germline, CDR1 MRHNA and CDR2 SNTAGT. The CDR3 sequence is 17 residues long. The DNA of the CDR3 is TGTGCCAGCAGTCGAATCCCTAGCGGGAGCTCCTACAATGAGCAGTTCTTC. This gives the protein CASSRIPSGSSYNEQFF.

The chain has TRBV30 and TRBJ2-1; the match to TRBD2 covers 8 bases. The CDR3 consists of 14 residues. Germline CDR1 is GTSNPN and CDR2 is SVGIG (reference sequence). After removal of 0 bases from V and 8 bases from J, the junction contained 6 bases not matched to a gene. CDR3 in DNA: TGTGCCTGGAGTGTCAGCGGGAGCATCCATGAGCAGTTCTTC. Residues: CAWSVSGSIHEQFF.

The chain links TRBV3-1 (or the pseudogene TRBV3-2) to TRBJ2-7, with 9 bases fitting TRBD1. The CDR3 consists of 16 residues. Germline CDR1 is LGHDT and CDR2 is YNNKEL (reference sequence). V lost 0 bases, J lost 6 bases, and 9 bases stayed unmatched. In nucleotides, the CDR3 is TGTGCCAGCAGCCAAGATTCCCGGGACAGGGCCGTCGAGCAGTACTTC. It is translated as CASSQDSRDRAVEQYF.

This clone was seen more than once but under ten times. The rearrangement uses TRBV5-5 and TRBJ2-7, with 9 positions matching TRBD1. From germline, CDR1 is SGHKS and CDR2 YYEKEE (reference sequence). Trimming took 3 bases from V and 2 from J; bases not matched to a gene: 3. The CDR3 runs 14 residues. This CDR3 is CASSWTGAAYEQYF. CDR3 nucleotides: TGTGCCAGCAGCTGGACAGGGGCGGCCTACGAGCAGTACTTC.

The rearrangement links TRBV6-2 or TRBV6-3 to TRBJ1-1; D remains unclear. Per the germline V gene, CDR1 is MNHEY and CDR2 is SVGEGT. CDR3 size: 13 residues. Trimming pared 2 bases from V and 3 bases from J, leaving 7 bases between. The CDR3 spells CASSYPSYTEAFF. The CDR3 coding sequence is TGTGCCAGCAGTTACCCGAGTTACACTGAAGCTTTCTTT.

The J gene is TRBJ1-1, the V gene TRBV6-5, with D perhaps matching TRBD1 (5 bases). The CDR3 spans 15 residues. V lost 5 bases and J 2 bases, leaving 15 bases between the germline ends. Germline values: CDR1 MNHEY, CDR2 SVGAGI. DNA of the CDR3: TGTGCCAGCAGTCGACCAGGGAGGATAAACACTGAAGCTTTCTTT. This encodes CASSRPGRINTEAFF.

This clone was counted once. The chain links TRBV28 to TRBJ2-7, with D tentatively TRBD2 (6 bases). The V end lost 11 bases, the J end lost 2 bases, and 13 bases lay between the germline ends. Germline-derived CDR1 and CDR2 are MDHEN and SYDVKM. This CDR3 comprises 12 residues. CDR3 sequence: CAASGPTYEQYF. The CDR3 nucleotides are TGTGCCGCGAGCGGGCCCACCTACGAGCAGTACTTC.

J is TRBJ2-2 and V is TRBV9; 7 bases are a match to TRBD1. There are 15 residues in the CDR3. The germline CDR1 and CDR2 sequences are SGDLS and YYNGEE. With 0 bases clipped from V and 7 bases from J, the junction kept 6 bases outside the gene matches. The CDR3 sequence is CASSVEGAQIGELFF. The CDR3, as DNA: TGTGCCAGCAGCGTAGAGGGGGCGCAGATCGGGGAGCTGTTTTTT.

The rearrangement links TRBV30 to TRBJ1-6; a possible D gene is TRBD1 (6 bases). CDR1 is GTSNPN and CDR2 is SVGIG in the germline V gene (reference sequence). Deletions cut 0 bases from V and 5 bases from J, with 11 bases between. The CDR3 is made up of 15 amino acids. In DNA form, the CDR3 reads TGTGCCTGGAGTGTAGGGGGACGGAATAATTCACCCCTCCACTTT. It specifies CAWSVGGRNNSPLHF.

The chain links TRBV4-1 to TRBJ2-1, with 10 bases fitting TRBD2. The CDR3 extends over 18 amino acids. V was pared by 0 bases and J by 7 bases, with 12 bases of the junction left unmatched. CDR1 and CDR2 (germline): MGHRA, YSYEKL. The CDR3 DNA reads TGCGCCAGCAGCCAAGATCCCCCGGTCAGCGGGGGGGCAAATGAGCAGTTCTTC. This codes for CASSQDPPVSGGANEQFF.

The gene calls are TRBV6-6 and TRBJ1-2, with D perhaps TRBD1 (5 bases). Deletions cut 5 bases from V and 3 bases from J, with 13 bases between. Germline V gene data show CDR1 as MNHNY and CDR2 as SVGAGI (reference sequence). The CDR3 contains 14 residues. The chain's CDR3 is CASSDPSGDYGYTF. CDR3 in DNA: TGTGCCAGCAGTGACCCTTCGGGGGACTATGGCTACACCTTC.

This rearrangement joins TRBV5-1 to TRBJ1-3; a weak D match, TRBD1 (5 bases). V lost 5 bases and J lost 1, with 13 bases in between. The CDR3 runs 15 residues. CDR1 and CDR2 from the germline V gene are SGHRS and YFSETQ. The CDR3 region has the DNA TGCGCCAGCAGTCAGCGGGGACGGTCTGGAAACACCATATATTTT. This encodes CASSQRGRSGNTIYF.

This clone was detected once. V gene TRBV29-1 combines with J gene TRBJ2-1; tentative D call: TRBD1 (5 bases). The CDR3 extends over 13 amino acids. Germline assignment: CDR1 SQVTM and CDR2 ANQGSEA. V lost 6 bases and J lost 5, with 14 bases in between. The CDR3 coding sequence is TGCAGCGTAGACAAGGGGCCGGACAATGAGCAGTTCTTC. It is translated as CSVDKGPDNEQFF.

This chain joins TRBV13 and TRBJ1-2, with D unresolved. V was pared by 0 bases and J by 1 base, with 9 bases between. Germline V gene sequence: CDR1 PRHDT, CDR2 FYEKMQ (reference sequence). CDR3 size: 15 residues. CDR3: CASSLGAYFNYGYTF. Here the CDR3 DNA reads TGTGCCAGCAGCTTAGGAGCATATTTTAACTATGGCTACACCTTC.

This clone occurred a few times. The chain joins TRBV5-1 to TRBJ1-4, with TRBD1 matching over 7 bases. V shed 4 bases and J 5 bases; nucleotides not matched to a gene: 8. Germline V gives CDR1 SGHRS, CDR2 YFSETQ. CDR3 length: 15 amino acids. CDR3 amino acids: CASSPQGSGNEKLFF. The CDR3 DNA follows: TGCGCCAGCAGCCCACAGGGGAGCGGAAATGAAAAACTGTTTTTT.

The chain carries TRBV5-6 and TRBJ1-5; no firm D call. Germline V gene sequence: CDR1 SGHDT, CDR2 YYEEEE. The CDR3 loop spans 17 amino acids. Trimming left V 0 bases short and J 3 bases short, with 16 bases between. The CDR3 nucleotides are TGTGCCAGCAGCTTGGGAGAGTTACGCCTTTCCAATCAGCCCCAGCATTTT. It is translated as CASSLGELRLSNQPQHF.

The gene calls are TRBV9 and TRBJ1-1; 11 positions match TRBD1. This CDR3 has 16 residues. Germline V CDR1 and CDR2: SGDLS, YYNGEE. The V segment lost 3 bases and the J segment 0 bases; nucleotides outside the gene matches: 4. DNA of the CDR3: TGTGCCAGCAGCGCGGGACAGGGGGTCATGAACACTGAAGCTTTCTTT. Protein product: CASSAGQGVMNTEAFF.